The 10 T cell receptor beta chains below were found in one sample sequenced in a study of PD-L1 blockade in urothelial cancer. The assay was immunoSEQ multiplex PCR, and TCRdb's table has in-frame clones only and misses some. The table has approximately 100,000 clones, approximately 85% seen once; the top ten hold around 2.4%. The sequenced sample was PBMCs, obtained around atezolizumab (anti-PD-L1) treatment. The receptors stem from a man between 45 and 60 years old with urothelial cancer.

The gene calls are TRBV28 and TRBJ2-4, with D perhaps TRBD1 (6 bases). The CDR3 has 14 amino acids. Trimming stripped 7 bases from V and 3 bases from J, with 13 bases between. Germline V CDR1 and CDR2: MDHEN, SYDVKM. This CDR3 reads CASNLQGFKNIQYF. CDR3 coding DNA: TGTGCCAGCAACCTACAGGGATTCAAAAACATTCAGTACTTC.

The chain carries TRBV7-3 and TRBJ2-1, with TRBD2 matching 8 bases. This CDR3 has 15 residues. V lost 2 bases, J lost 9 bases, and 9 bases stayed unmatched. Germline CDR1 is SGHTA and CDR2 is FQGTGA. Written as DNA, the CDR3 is TGTGCCAGCAGCTTATCCGCGGGAGGCTCCCCTGAGCAGTTCTTC. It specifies CASSLSAGGSPEQFF.

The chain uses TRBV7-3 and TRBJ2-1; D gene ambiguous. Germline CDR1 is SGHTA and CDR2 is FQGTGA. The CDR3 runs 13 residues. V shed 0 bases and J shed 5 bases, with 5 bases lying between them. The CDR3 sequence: CASSLTPDNEQFF. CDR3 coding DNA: TGTGCCAGCAGCTTAACGCCGGACAATGAGCAGTTCTTC.

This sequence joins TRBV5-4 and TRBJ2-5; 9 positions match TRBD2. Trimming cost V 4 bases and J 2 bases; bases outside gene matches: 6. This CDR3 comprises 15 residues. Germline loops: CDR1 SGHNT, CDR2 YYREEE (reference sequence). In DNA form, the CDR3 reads TGTGCCAGCAGCACTTACGGACTAGCGCAAGAGACCCAGTACTTC. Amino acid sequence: CASSTYGLAQETQYF.

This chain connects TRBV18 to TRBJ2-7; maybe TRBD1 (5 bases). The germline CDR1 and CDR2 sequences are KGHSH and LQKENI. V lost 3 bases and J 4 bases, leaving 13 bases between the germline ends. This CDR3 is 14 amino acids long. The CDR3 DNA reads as TGTGCCAGCTCACCGACAGCGTCCGGGTACGAGCAGTACTTC. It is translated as CASSPTASGYEQYF.

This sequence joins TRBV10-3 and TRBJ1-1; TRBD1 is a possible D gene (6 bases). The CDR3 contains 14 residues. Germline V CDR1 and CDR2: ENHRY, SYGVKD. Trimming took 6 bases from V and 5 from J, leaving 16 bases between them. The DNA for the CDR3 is TGTGCCATCAGCCTACAGGGAGCCGGGACTGAAGCTTTCTTT. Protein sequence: CAISLQGAGTEAFF.

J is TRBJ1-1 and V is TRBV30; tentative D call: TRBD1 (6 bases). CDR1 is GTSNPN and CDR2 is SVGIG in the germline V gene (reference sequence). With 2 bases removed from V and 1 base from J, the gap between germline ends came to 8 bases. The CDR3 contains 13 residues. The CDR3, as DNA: TGTGCCTGGAGTAAGGACAGGAACACTGAAGCTTTCTTT. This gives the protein CAWSKDRNTEAFF.

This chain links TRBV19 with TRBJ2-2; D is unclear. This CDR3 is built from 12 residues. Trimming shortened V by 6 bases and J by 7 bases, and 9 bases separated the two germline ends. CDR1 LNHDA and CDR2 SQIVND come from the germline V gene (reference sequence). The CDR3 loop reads CASRGSGGELFF. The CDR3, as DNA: TGTGCCAGTAGGGGTTCGGGCGGGGAGCTGTTTTTT.

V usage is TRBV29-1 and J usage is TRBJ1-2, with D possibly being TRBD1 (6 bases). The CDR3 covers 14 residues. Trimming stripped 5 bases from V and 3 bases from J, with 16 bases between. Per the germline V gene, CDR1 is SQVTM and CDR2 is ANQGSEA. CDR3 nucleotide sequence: TGCAGCGTTTATATCACAGGGCATCACTATGGCTACACCTTC. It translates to CSVYITGHHYGYTF.

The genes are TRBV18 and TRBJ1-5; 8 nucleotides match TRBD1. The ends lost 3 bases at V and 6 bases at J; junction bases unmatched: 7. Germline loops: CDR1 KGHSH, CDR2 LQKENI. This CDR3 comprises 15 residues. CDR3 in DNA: TGTGCCAGCTCACCGGGGGACAGGTCAGGTCAGCCCCAGCATTTT. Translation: CASSPGDRSGQPQHF. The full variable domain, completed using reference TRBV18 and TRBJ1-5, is NAGVMQNPRHLVRRRGQEARLRCSPMKGHSHVYWYRQLPEEGLKFMVYLQKENIIDESGMPKERFSAEFPKEGPSILRIQQVVRGDSAAYFCASSPGDRSGQPQHFGDGTRLSIL.